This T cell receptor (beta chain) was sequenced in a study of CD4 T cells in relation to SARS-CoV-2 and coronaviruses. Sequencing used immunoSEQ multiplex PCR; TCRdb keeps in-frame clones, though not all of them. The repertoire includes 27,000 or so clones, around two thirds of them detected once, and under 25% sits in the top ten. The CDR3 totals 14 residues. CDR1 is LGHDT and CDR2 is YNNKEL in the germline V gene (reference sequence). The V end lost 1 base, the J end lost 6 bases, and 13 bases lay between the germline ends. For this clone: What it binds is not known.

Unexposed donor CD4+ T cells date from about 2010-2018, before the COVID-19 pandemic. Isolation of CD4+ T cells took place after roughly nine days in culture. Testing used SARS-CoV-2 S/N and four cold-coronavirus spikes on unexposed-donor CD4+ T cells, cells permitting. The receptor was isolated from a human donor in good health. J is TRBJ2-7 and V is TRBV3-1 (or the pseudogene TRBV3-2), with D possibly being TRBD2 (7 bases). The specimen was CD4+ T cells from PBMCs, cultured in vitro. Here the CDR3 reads CASSQARGGFEQYF. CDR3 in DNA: TGTGCCAGCAGCCAAGCAAGGGGGGGTTTCGAGCAGTACTTC.